Shown below are 11 T cell receptor beta chains from a single sample sequenced in a study of T cells in Graves' hyperthyroidism and ophthalmopathy. Using RNA transcripts as the source, TCR beta CDR3 regions were amplified. An initial round of RT-PCR targeting the TCR CDR3 relied on the HTBI primer set. In TCRdb, the multiplex PCR reads were re-called with MiXCR into one record per CDR3 protein. The sample has some 510,000 distinct CDR3 sequences; 20% are singletons. The sequencing input was blood. The origin of the receptors is a man aged 18 to 35 with Graves' hyperthyroidism.

This clonotype has more than one count but fewer than ten. The chain has TRBV15 and TRBJ2-5; 7 bases fit TRBD2. This CDR3 is built from 16 residues. V trimming: 2 bases; J trimming: 7 bases; junction bases outside the gene matches: 13. Germline assignment: CDR1 LNHNV and CDR2 YYDKDF (reference sequence). This chain's CDR3 is CATSRKRTEGRGTQYF. The CDR3, as DNA: TGTGCCACCAGCAGAAAAAGGACTGAGGGGAGGGGGACCCAGTACTTC.

In regard to this clonotype: This likely comes from a read error, as the CDR3 has no conserved phenylalanine or tryptophan at its end. V is TRBV3-1 and J is TRBJ1-5, with D perhaps TRBD1 (6 bases). Germline CDR1 LGHDT, CDR2 YNNKEL (reference sequence). The CDR3 contains 14 residues. Deletions cut 3 bases from V and 0 bases from J, with 6 bases between. The DNA of the CDR3 is TGTGCCAGCAGCCAGGGGGCTAGCAATCAGCCCCAGCATTAT. Translating gives CASSQGASNQPQHY.

This clonotype was picked up a small number of times. This rearrangement joins TRBV3-1 to TRBJ1-3; no firm D call. The germline V gene encodes CDR1 LGHDT and CDR2 YNNKEL (reference sequence). The ends were cut back, 5 bases at V and 0 bases at J, with 11 bases in the middle. This CDR3 contains 15 residues. CDR3 DNA sequence: TGTGCCAGCAGCTCTACGGGGATCTCTGGAAACACCATATATTTT. As protein: CASSSTGISGNTIYF. Together with reference TRBV3-1 and TRBJ1-3, the CDR3 gives the full variable domain: DTAVSQTPKYLVTQMGNDKSIKCEQNLGHDTMYWYKQDSKKFLKIMFSYNNKELIINETVPNRFSPKSPDKAHLNLHINSLELGDSAVYFCASSSTGISGNTIYFGEGSWLTVV.

Many counts were recorded for this clonotype. The chain is built from TRBV12-3 or TRBV12-4 and TRBJ2-5; a possible D gene is TRBD2 (5 bases). The ends were cut back, 4 bases at V and 5 bases at J, with 8 bases in the middle. This CDR3 region has 12 residues. CDR3 sequence: CASSSSGETQYF. The DNA of the CDR3 is TGTGCCAGCAGTTCCTCGGGGGAGACCCAGTACTTC.

This clonotype was counted ten times or more. The chain couples TRBV6-5 to TRBJ1-1, with D tentatively TRBD1 (5 bases). The CDR3 is 14 residues long. V was clipped by 0 bases and J by 4 bases, with 9 bases between them. The germline V gene encodes CDR1 MNHEY and CDR2 SVGAGI. Written as DNA, the CDR3 is TGTGCCAGCAGTTACTCGGACACCGGCACTGAAGCTTTCTTT. Translating it yields CASSYSDTGTEAFF.

This clonotype was counted at least ten times. This rearrangement joins TRBV19 to TRBJ1-5, with D perhaps matching TRBD1 (5 bases). Germline-derived CDR1 and CDR2 are LNHDA and SQIVND (reference sequence). The V and J ends lost 7 bases and 4 bases respectively, with 11 bases between them. This CDR3 contains 13 residues. CDR3 amino acids: CASNTGRNQPQHF. The CDR3 DNA is TGTGCCAGTAATACAGGACGAAATCAGCCCCAGCATTTT.

This clonotype has ten or more counts. This chain connects TRBV19 to TRBJ1-1; TRBD1 agrees at 7 bases. CDR1 and CDR2 (germline): LNHDA, SQIVND (reference sequence). With 9 bases clipped from V and 8 bases from J, the junction kept 12 bases outside the gene matches. The CDR3 sequence is 13 residues long. The CDR3 bases are TGTGCCAGCAAACCACAGGGGAGGGGGGAAGCTTTCTTT. Its protein product is CASKPQGRGEAFF.

The chain links TRBV6-1 to TRBJ1-5, with D hard to call. Trimming took 4 bases from V and 2 from J, leaving 12 bases between them. Germline V gene lookup returns CDR1 MNHNS and CDR2 SASEGT. CDR3 size: 15 residues. CDR3 in amino acids: CASSAPGVGNQPQHF. Here the CDR3 DNA reads TGTGCCAGCAGTGCCCCGGGCGTCGGCAATCAGCCCCAGCATTTT.

This clonotype was counted many times. V gene TRBV6-1 combines with J gene TRBJ2-2, with D perhaps TRBD2 (5 bases). V was clipped by 1 base and J by 6 bases, with 15 bases between them. The CDR3 is 16 residues long. Germline loops: CDR1 MNHNS, CDR2 SASEGT. CDR3 sequence reads: CASSEERGVRAGELFF. CDR3 coding DNA: TGTGCCAGCAGTGAAGAACGGGGTGTAAGGGCCGGGGAGCTGTTTTTT.

In its sample, this clonotype was seen many times. J is TRBJ2-7 and V is TRBV7-9; 7 nucleotides line up with TRBD2. The length of the CDR3 is 15 residues. Germline CDR1 reads SEHNR; CDR2 reads FQNEAQ (reference sequence). V trimming: 3 bases; J trimming: 1 base; junction bases outside the gene matches: 6. This CDR3 is CASSLGGVRSYEQYF. CDR3 in DNA: TGTGCCAGCAGCTTGGGAGGGGTGAGGTCCTACGAGCAGTACTTC.

Only a few counts were recorded for this clonotype. The CDR3 here is CASSYGWTGNEQYF. In DNA form, the CDR3 reads TGTGCCAGCAGTTACGGCTGGACAGGGAACGAGCAGTACTTC. This chain connects TRBV6-4 to TRBJ2-7; 8 bases map to TRBD1. Germline V gene data show CDR1 as MRHNA and CDR2 as SNTAGT. Trimming cost V 5 bases and J 5 bases; bases outside gene matches: 8. The CDR3 contains 14 residues.